The entry that follows covers one TCR beta chain sequence. This clonotype has just a few counts. The specificity of this receptor is unknown. There are no base qualities to consult, and no much larger clone falls within one base. The germline V end is reduced by 2 bases and the J end by 2 bases; junction bases left unmatched: 9. The CDR3 spans 17 residues, from the cysteine through the phenylalanine. Only the CDR3 portion is preserved as DNA: 51 bases, with reading frame beginning at the first base. Taken from the germline V gene (reference sequence), the CDR1 and CDR2 loops are SGHNT and YYREEE. The data originate from a study of identical twins (dated by TCRdb to between 2015 and 2016). Regarding the complete study: The study deep-sequenced TCR alpha and beta repertoires from monozygotic twins, unrelated adults of various ages and cord blood to test whether fetal clonotypes persist. To rule out contamination, the twin experiments were replicated at different times with different library preparation protocols. Paper-wide results and their limitations: Zero-insertion analyses could be partly confounded by invariant T cells such as MAIT and iNKT, although diverse VJ usage argued against such confounding for most clonotypes. Out-of-frame TCR alpha sharing in monozygotic twins was systematically underestimated by recombination models, whereas sharing between unrelated individuals was in agreement with the recombination models. The excess sharing between twins in beta out-of-frame sequences was weaker because fewer shared sequences reduced the signal-to-noise ratio. Abundant cord blood beta clonotypes carried fewer insertions; young adult naive repertoires showed a weaker similar trend, while memory repertoires showed none. Compared with coincidental sharing between unrelated individuals, out-of-frame TCR alpha sequences shared between twins had an excess of sequences with low generation probability. Because the same donors could not be followed over many years, conclusions were based on cross-sectional statistical analysis.

Only healthy Caucasian donors were included. Three pairs of female monozygotic twins, all aged roughly 18 to 29 years, were included in the twin cohort. Peripheral blood mononuclear cells were used as the source from which RNA for TCR libraries was isolated. Library preparation was by 5' RACE. The sequencer listed for this sample is Illumina HiSeq 2000. A universal primer binding site was added through template switching, and the final cDNA carried a unique molecular identifier so that TCR cDNA molecules could be counted accurately. First-strand cDNA for TCR alpha and beta chains was synthesized from specific primers in the conserved constant-segment region. To control for contamination, each cDNA library was double barcoded with a SMART-Mk sample barcode plus Illumina barcodes. TruSeq adapter sequences, together with Illumina sample barcodes, were added in two successive PCR steps. Sequencing of the TCR alpha and beta cDNA libraries was done on the Illumina HiSeq platform using custom primers. For the original study's pipeline: MiGEC processed the raw reads to extract unique molecular identifiers, while MiXCR was used to determine the CDR3 positions. For each individual, recombination models were inferred using an EM algorithm with the repgenHMM and IGoR tools. Shared clonotypes were analyzed with the tcR package in R, and sharing was normalized by the product of cloneset sizes. To study raw recombination without the effects of thymic and clonal selection, out-of-frame nonproductive sequences were analyzed. Using fastp trimming at Q25 and MiXCR clonotype assembly, TCRdb reanalyzed the public sequencing data and kept in-frame beta chains. One record per CDR3 amino acid sequence lists the most common genes and DNA. TCRdb, not the original authors, processed these V and J calls. For this sample the table gives 650,000 to 750,000 distinct CDR3 sequences, of which about 20% were detected only once. The ten largest clonotypes hold roughly 4% of the sample.

Another study also made use of these data, one on T cells expressing NK-cell markers. The other study reports the following: TCR beta-chain repertoires were profiled in sorted CD3+CD56+NKG2C+, CD3+CD56+NKG2C- and CD3+CD56-NKG2C+ T-cell subsets from several donors. Among the eight sequenced donors, only one was HCMV-seronegative, while the other seven were HCMV-seropositive. To restrict sorting to alphabetaTCR-expressing T cells, an anti-gammadeltaTCR antibody was added in several experiments. For about 6 donors, the dominant CD3+CD56+NKG2C+ clonotypes were among the top 10 CD8+ clonotypes and accounted for roughly 1.0-7.5% of CD8+ T cells. Those dominant clonotypes were again the most abundant among CD3+CD56-NKG2C+ cells in a handful of donors, at about 25-60.1%. Whether the expanded NKG2C-expressing T cell clones were specific for HCMV antigens was left unclear. Randomly selected healthy volunteers, three men and five women, were used as the eight sequenced donors. HCMV-specific IgG was detected in serum with a commercial ELISA kit to determine HCMV serostatus. For more than five donors, bulk peripheral blood T-cell repertoires were additionally sequenced from unsorted PBMC. MIGEC was used to demultiplex reads and group the reads by UMI, and MiTCR was used to assemble and quantify clonotypes. To exclude erroneous sequences, only TCR cDNA sequences supported by at least two reads were retained. Downstream repertoire analysis used the tcR package, and clonotypes were matched across fractions by CDR3 nucleotide sequence plus V segment. VDJmatch was used to annotate antigen specificity against VDJdb, with one amino acid substitution allowed in CDR3.

The TCR was taken from a woman younger than 30 in good health. The chain is made from TRBV5-4 and TRBJ2-5; the central 10 bases match TRBD2. Sequences were obtained from PBMCs. The nucleotide sequence reads as follows: TGTGCCAGCAGCTTTCGGCCTAGCGGGAGAGGGCAAGAGACCCAGTACTTC. This gives the protein CASSFRPSGRGQETQYF.